These 17 T cell receptor beta chains share one sample of origin, sequenced in a study of patients and donors after allogeneic stem cell transplantation. One entry per CDR3 protein, called by TCRdb with MiXCR from the RT-PCR reads. Found here are 800,000 to 1,000,000 distinct CDR3 sequences, over 15% of them singletons; the top ten hold around 6%. The sequenced sample was blood, either unsorted or a sorted T cell fraction (not recorded which). The receptor set was obtained from a human donor who was either an allogeneic HSCT recipient or a stem cell or donor lymphocyte infusion donor (not recorded which). It is not recorded whose cells these are; they may come from a transplant donor.

This clonotype occurred a few times. The chain uses TRBV6-1 and TRBJ1-1, with D possibly being TRBD1 (6 bases). From germline, CDR1 is MNHNS and CDR2 SASEGT. CDR3 length: 14 residues. DNA of the CDR3: TGTGCGGGGAGGGGGGACCTGGGGAACACTGAAGCTTTCTTT. This translates into CAGRGDLGNTEAFF.

This clonotype turned up a few times. V usage is TRBV14 and J usage is TRBJ1-2; 8 bases align to TRBD1. V lost 4 bases and J lost 8; bases outside the gene matches: 12. The CDR3 is 15 amino acids. CDR1 is SGHDN and CDR2 is FVKESK in the germline V gene. CDR3 sequence reads: CASSPYQTGGEGYTF. CDR3 nucleotides: TGTGCCAGCAGCCCCTACCAAACAGGGGGGGAAGGCTACACCTTC.

The count of this clonotype is one. This chain links TRBV12-3 or TRBV12-4 with TRBJ1-2; 7 bases agree with TRBD1. Trimming at V came to 3 bases and at J to 1 base, leaving 8 bases not matched to a gene. The CDR3 spans 16 residues. CDR3 DNA: TGTGCCAGCAGTTTCCCCACAGGGGTAGTTAACTATGGCTACACCTTC. Translating gives CASSFPTGVVNYGYTF.

The sample holds a few counts of this clonotype. The rearrangement links TRBV20-1 to TRBJ2-1; 8 bases line up with TRBD1. V was clipped by 0 bases and J by 4 bases; unmatched bases: 11. Germline CDR1 is DFQATT and CDR2 is SNEGSKA (reference sequence). This CDR3 has 17 residues. CDR3 bases: TGCAGTGCTAGAGATCAACGACAGGGGCAATCTTACAATGAGCAGTTCTTC. Protein: CSARDQRQGQSYNEQFF.

The sample holds many counts of this clonotype. The chain uses TRBV9 and TRBJ1-2, with D hard to call. Germline V gene data show CDR1 as SGDLS and CDR2 as YYNGEE. Trimming took 5 bases from V and 4 from J, leaving 6 bases between them. The CDR3 length is 11 residues. DNA for the CDR3: TGTGCCAGCAGGAATGGCTATGGCTACACCTTC. It yields the protein CASRNGYGYTF.

CDR3 region: CATNSDRGAGELFF. CDR3 DNA: TGTGCCACCAACTCGGACAGGGGTGCCGGGGAGCTGTTTTTT. This sequence joins TRBV15 and TRBJ2-2; TRBD1 agrees at 9 bases. This CDR3 has 14 residues. V dropped 7 bases and J dropped 6; count of bases not matched to a gene: 6. Germline CDR1 LNHNV, CDR2 YYDKDF (reference sequence).

The chain links TRBV12-3 or TRBV12-4 to TRBJ2-7; TRBD2 matches 13 bases. The J segment lost 5 bases and the V segment lost 5 bases, leaving 9 bases of the junction unmatched. This CDR3 is 16 amino acids long. The CDR3 DNA reads as TGTGCCAGCAGTAACCTGGGACTAGCGGGGAGGCACGAGCAGTACTTC. It translates to CASSNLGLAGRHEQYF.

The rearrangement uses TRBV19 and TRBJ2-7; tentatively, D is TRBD1 or TRBD2 (5 bases each). CDR1 is LNHDA, CDR2 SQIVND, per germline (reference sequence). The CDR3 runs to 14 residues. V lost 2 bases to trimming and J lost 4 bases, with 12 bases between them. The CDR3 is CASSIPGRGYEQYF. CDR3 DNA sequence: TGTGCCAGTAGTATACCGGGGCGCGGATACGAGCAGTACTTC.

This clonotype was picked up many times. The chain couples TRBV5-6 to TRBJ2-1; TRBD1 matches 8 bases. V shed 4 bases and J 7 bases; nucleotides not matched to a gene: 4. This CDR3 is built from 13 residues. Germline CDR1 and CDR2: SGHDT and YYEEEE. CDR3 protein: CASSPWTGNEQFF. CDR3 coding DNA: TGTGCCAGCAGCCCGTGGACAGGGAATGAGCAGTTCTTC.

The chain links TRBV7-9 to TRBJ2-5; D tentatively reads TRBD1 or TRBD2 (6 bases each). CDR1 SEHNR and CDR2 FQNEAQ come from the germline V gene (reference sequence). CDR3 length: 15 residues. The V end was cut by 5 bases, the J end by 3 bases, with 16 bases between. The CDR3 region has the DNA TGTGCCAGCAGCCCACCGACAGGAGGGAAAGAGACCCAGTACTTC. As protein: CASSPPTGGKETQYF.

This clonotype was observed a handful of times. This rearrangement joins TRBV10-3 to TRBJ2-3; 7 bases match TRBD1. V was clipped by 0 bases and J by 2 bases; unmatched bases: 2. The CDR3 covers 15 residues. Germline values: CDR1 ENHRY, CDR2 SYGVKD. The CDR3 DNA reads as TGTGCCATCAGTGAGTCGGGACAGTACACAGATACGCAGTATTTT. Translation: CAISESGQYTDTQYF.

This clonotype was recorded once. The CDR3 is CASSTTGTPSYEQYF. The CDR3 DNA is TGTGCCAGCAGCACCACCGGGACCCCGTCCTACGAGCAGTACTTC. The chain combines TRBV7-2 with TRBJ2-7; D possibly matches TRBD1 or TRBD2 (5 bases each). CDR1 is SGHTA and CDR2 is FQGNSA in the germline V gene. This CDR3 is 15 amino acids long. Trimming shortened V by 5 bases and J by 1 base, and 15 bases separated the two germline ends.

There are a few counts of this clonotype. The V and J genes are TRBV7-2 and TRBJ2-2; 8 bases match TRBD1. Germline lookup yields CDR1 SGHTA and CDR2 FQGNSA. Trimming cost V 6 bases and J 0 bases; bases outside gene matches: 3. The CDR3 has 15 amino acids. The CDR3 is CASRGTGSNTGELFF. The CDR3 coding sequence is TGTGCCAGCAGGGGGACAGGCTCGAACACCGGGGAGCTGTTTTTT.

There are many counts of this clonotype. The CDR3 loop reads CASSLIIAGDLETQYF. The CDR3 DNA sequence: TGTGCCAGCAGTTTGATAATAGCGGGAGATTTGGAGACCCAGTACTTC. The chain uses TRBV12-3 or TRBV12-4 and TRBJ2-5; 9 bases agree with TRBD2. J gave up 5 bases and V 3 bases, and 10 bases lay outside the gene matches. The CDR3 totals 16 residues.

In this sample, this clonotype turned up a few times. The chain links TRBV7-9 to TRBJ1-1, with 9 bases lining up with TRBD1. The CDR3 is 17 residues long. Germline CDR1 and CDR2: SEHNR and FQNEAQ (reference sequence). The junction had 12 bases not matched to a gene; V was cut back by 5 bases and J by 2 bases. The CDR3 DNA follows: TGTGCCAGCAGCCTATCAACCACGGGACAGGGCAACACTGAAGCTTTCTTT. This translates into CASSLSTTGQGNTEAFF.

The V call is TRBV9, the J call TRBJ2-2; 7 bases align to TRBD2. The CDR3 loop spans 15 amino acids. Germline CDR1 and CDR2: SGDLS and YYNGEE. With V trimmed by 5 bases and J by 1 base, 5 bases remained unmatched. This chain's CDR3 is CASSRTSENTGELFF. CDR3 DNA: TGTGCCAGCAGTCGTACTAGCGAGAACACCGGGGAGCTGTTTTTT. Complete variable domain (other parts from reference TRBV9 and TRBJ2-2): DSGVTQTPKHLITATGQRVTLRCSPRSGDLSVYWYQQSLDQGLQFLIQYYNGEERAKGNILERFSAQQFPDLHSELNLSSLELGDSALYFCASSRTSENTGELFFGEGSRLTVL.

J is TRBJ1-3 and V is TRBV10-3; the D gene is possibly TRBD1 (6 bases). V was clipped by 9 bases and J by 0 bases, with 18 bases between them. This CDR3 has 16 residues. Germline V gives CDR1 ENHRY, CDR2 SYGVKD. The CDR3 region is CAIHGQPQSSGNTIYF. As DNA, the CDR3 is TGTGCCATTCACGGACAGCCCCAATCCTCTGGAAACACCATATATTTT.